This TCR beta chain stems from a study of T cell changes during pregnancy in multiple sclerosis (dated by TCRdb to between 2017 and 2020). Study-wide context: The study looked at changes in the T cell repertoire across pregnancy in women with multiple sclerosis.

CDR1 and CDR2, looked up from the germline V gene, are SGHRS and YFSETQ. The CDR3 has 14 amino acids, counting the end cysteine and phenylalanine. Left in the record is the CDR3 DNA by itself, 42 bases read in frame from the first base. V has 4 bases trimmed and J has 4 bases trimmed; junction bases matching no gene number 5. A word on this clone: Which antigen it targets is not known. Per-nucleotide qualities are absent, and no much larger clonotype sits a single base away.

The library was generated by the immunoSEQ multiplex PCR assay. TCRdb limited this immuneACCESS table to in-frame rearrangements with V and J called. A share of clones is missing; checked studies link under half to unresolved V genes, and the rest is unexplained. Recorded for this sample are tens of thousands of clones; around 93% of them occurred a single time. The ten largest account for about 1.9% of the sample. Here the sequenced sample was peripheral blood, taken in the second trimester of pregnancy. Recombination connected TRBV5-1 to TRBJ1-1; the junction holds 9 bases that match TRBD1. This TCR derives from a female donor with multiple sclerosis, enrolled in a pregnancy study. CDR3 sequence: CASSRTGEGTEAFF. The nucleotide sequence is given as TGCGCCAGCAGCAGGACAGGGGAGGGCACTGAAGCTTTCTTT.